Listed below are T cell receptor beta chains from one sample, sequenced in a study of T cell repertoires in cytomegalovirus infection. No antigen has been assigned to these receptors. MiXCR, run by TCRdb on the reads, gives a single entry per CDR3 protein. The sample has a few hundred thousand distinct CDR3 sequences; roughly 36% are singletons. Source: cultured PBMCs, taken from culture after CMV antigen stimulation. The source of these receptors is a human donor in good health (CMV status not recorded). Some clones in this sample may be carry-over from other donors' samples. Both conserved end residues are part of each CDR3. Each record gives: clone size, V gene, D gene, J gene, CDR3 protein, CDR3 DNA. A D gene is named only where the DNA matches it firmly. Size values are once, few and many counts, or a class for expanded clones, and some rows have none.

abundance: -
v_gene: TRBV4-1
d_gene: -
j_gene: TRBJ1-1
CDR3aa: CASSQVTGVGTEAFF
CDR3nt: TGCGCCAGCAGCCAAGTGACGGGGGTGGGGACTGAAGCTTTCTTT

abundance: -
v_gene: TRBV5-6
d_gene: -
j_gene: TRBJ2-1
CDR3aa: CASSLRAGEQFF
CDR3nt: TGTGCCAGCAGCTTGAGAGCTGGGGAGCAGTTCTTC

abundance: few
v_gene: TRBV7-6
d_gene: TRBD1
j_gene: TRBJ1-3
CDR3aa: CASSLSYRDRGPGNTIYF
CDR3nt: TGTGCCAGCAGCTTATCCTACCGGGACAGGGGGCCTGGAAACACCATATATTTT

abundance: -
v_gene: TRBV2
d_gene: -
j_gene: TRBJ1-2
CDR3aa: CASSEGRWGLGQGYTF
CDR3nt: TGTGCCAGCAGTGAAGGGCGGTGGGGGTTGGGCCAGGGCTACACCTTC

abundance: -
v_gene: TRBV7-9
d_gene: TRBD1
j_gene: TRBJ2-5
CDR3aa: CASSRGQKETQYF
CDR3nt: TGTGCCAGCAGCAGGGGACAGAAAGAGACCCAGTACTTC

abundance: -
v_gene: TRBV5-1
d_gene: -
j_gene: TRBJ2-1
CDR3aa: CASSVTGVVDEQFF
CDR3nt: TGCGCCAGCAGCGTGACGGGGGTTGTGGATGAGCAGTTCTTC

abundance: -
v_gene: TRBV4-1
d_gene: -
j_gene: TRBJ1-5
CDR3aa: CASSQDSSPNQPQHF
CDR3nt: TGCGCCAGCAGCCAAGACAGCAGCCCCAATCAGCCCCAGCATTTT

abundance: -
v_gene: TRBV15
d_gene: -
j_gene: TRBJ2-1
CDR3aa: CATSRDRRRSPYNEQFF
CDR3nt: TGTGCCACCAGCAGAGATCGTCGGCGGAGCCCCTACAATGAGCAGTTCTTC

abundance: -
v_gene: TRBV6-2/TRBV6-3
d_gene: -
j_gene: TRBJ2-7
CDR3aa: CASRMGRPFTYEQYF
CDR3nt: TGTGCCAGCAGAATGGGACGGCCTTTTACCTACGAGCAGTACTTC

abundance: few
v_gene: TRBV11-2
d_gene: TRBD1
j_gene: TRBJ2-3
CDR3aa: CASSYQGALSTDTQYF
CDR3nt: TGTGCCAGCAGCTATCAGGGGGCCCTTAGCACAGATACGCAGTATTTT

abundance: few
v_gene: TRBV4-1
d_gene: -
j_gene: TRBJ1-2
CDR3aa: CASSPGSRVAEGYTF
CDR3nt: TGCGCCAGCAGCCCGGGGTCCCGGGTGGCGGAAGGCTACACCTTC

abundance: once
v_gene: TRBV7-6
d_gene: -
j_gene: TRBJ2-1
CDR3aa: CASSLNTALVNEQFF
CDR3nt: TGTGCCAGCAGCTTAAACACTGCGTTGGTCAATGAGCAGTTCTTC

abundance: -
v_gene: TRBV27
d_gene: TRBD1
j_gene: TRBJ1-5
CDR3aa: CATRTGSVGLTNIQHF
CDR3nt: TGTGCCACCCGGACAGGGAGTGTTGGTCTAACTAACATCCAGCATTTT

abundance: -
v_gene: TRBV9
d_gene: TRBD2
j_gene: TRBJ2-5
CDR3aa: CASSVGLKEETQYF
CDR3nt: TGTGCCAGCAGCGTGGGACTAAAAGAAGAGACCCAGTACTTC

abundance: -
v_gene: TRBV12-3/TRBV12-4
d_gene: -
j_gene: TRBJ1-4
CDR3aa: CASSSSDSRNEKLFF
CDR3nt: TGTGCCAGCAGTTCCTCAGACAGCAGGAATGAAAAACTGTTTTTT

abundance: few
v_gene: TRBV7-9
d_gene: TRBD2
j_gene: TRBJ2-1
CDR3aa: CASSLIGSSGSYEQFF
CDR3nt: TGTGCCAGCAGCTTAATTGGGTCTAGCGGGAGTTATGAGCAGTTCTTC

abundance: few
v_gene: TRBV7-9
d_gene: -
j_gene: TRBJ2-3
CDR3aa: CASTPRSAGITDTQYF
CDR3nt: TGTGCCAGCACCCCCCGTAGCGCAGGTATCACAGATACGCAGTATTTT